These 27 T cell receptor beta chains originate from one sample sequenced in a study of T cell responses to AZD1222 COVID-19 vaccine. Clones were sequenced by immunoSEQ multiplex PCR, and TCRdb holds only the in-frame ones, with some missing. Here the sample spans tens of thousands of clones, about four fifths being singletons. The sample here was peripheral blood, taken on day 0 of AZD1222 vaccination. All receptors derive from an adult in good health.

The chain has TRBV12-3 or TRBV12-4 and TRBJ1-2; D ambiguous. This CDR3 is 13 amino acids long. Trimming cost V 8 bases and J 4 bases, with 14 bases left between them. CDR3 in DNA: TGTGCCAGCGGATCTATGCGCGGCTATGGCTACACCTTC. It specifies CASGSMRGYGYTF.

In nucleotides, the CDR3 is TGTGCCAGCAGCAAGACAGGGGTGACTTCACCCCTCCACTTT. It is translated as CASSKTGVTSPLHF. The chain links TRBV11-2 to TRBJ1-6, with 8 bases identical to TRBD1. V was clipped by 5 bases and J by 9 bases; unmatched bases: 6. The germline gives CDR1 SGHAT, CDR2 FQNNGV. The CDR3 spans 14 residues.

The chain recombines TRBV11-2 with TRBJ1-3, with D tentatively TRBD1 (5 bases). V lost 0 bases and J 2 bases, leaving 8 bases between the germline ends. CDR1 is SGHAT, CDR2 FQNNGV, per germline. The CDR3 sequence is 15 residues long. The CDR3 is CASSLEGGPGNTIYF. In DNA form, the CDR3 reads TGTGCCAGCAGCTTAGAGGGGGGACCTGGAAACACCATATATTTT.

The V and J genes are TRBV9 and TRBJ2-7, with TRBD2 matching 11 bases. CDR1 and CDR2 from the germline V gene are SGDLS and YYNGEE. This CDR3 contains 15 residues. The V segment lost 4 bases and the J segment 1 base; nucleotides outside the gene matches: 4. The DNA for the CDR3 is TGTGCCAGCAGCCCTCCTAGCGGGGGGTCCTACGAGCAGTACTTC. Its translation: CASSPPSGGSYEQYF.

This clone was detected only once. The J gene is TRBJ2-3, the V gene TRBV10-3, with 9 bases matching TRBD2. The CDR3 sequence is 16 residues long. CDR1 and CDR2 (germline): ENHRY, SYGVKD. Trimming removed 2 bases from V and 2 bases from J; junction bases left unmatched: 5. CDR3: CAISEVLAGNTDTQYF. Written as DNA, the CDR3 is TGTGCCATCAGTGAGGTCCTAGCGGGAAACACAGATACGCAGTATTTT.

This chain connects TRBV2 to TRBJ2-1; 13 positions agree with TRBD2. J lost 6 bases, V lost 5 bases, and 7 bases had no gene match. The CDR3 consists of 16 residues. Per the germline V gene, CDR1 is SNHLY and CDR2 is FYNNEI. In DNA, the CDR3 is TGTGCCAGCAGTCCCGATACTAGCGGGGGGGCCAATGAGCAGTTCTTC. Protein product: CASSPDTSGGANEQFF. Looking up the rest from reference TRBV2 and TRBJ2-1 gives the full variable domain: EPEVTQTPSHQVTQMGQEVILRCVPISNHLYFYWYRQILGQKVEFLVSFYNNEISEKSEIFDDQFSVERPDGSNFTLKIRSTKLEDSAMYFCASSPDTSGGANEQFFGPGTRLTVL.

This chain connects TRBV5-1 to TRBJ2-1; 8 nucleotides agree with TRBD2. The ends lost 4 bases at V and 4 bases at J; junction bases unmatched: 10. Germline CDR1 SGHRS, CDR2 YFSETQ. The CDR3 loop spans 16 amino acids. The CDR3 sequence is CASSVGRSSGYNEQFF. The CDR3 bases are TGCGCCAGCAGCGTCGGCAGGTCTAGCGGGTACAATGAGCAGTTCTTC.

The chain is built from TRBV2 and TRBJ2-5; 9 positions match TRBD1. The V gene's germline CDR1 is SNHLY and CDR2 FYNNEI. The V and J ends lost 5 bases and 4 bases, in that order; junction bases with no gene match: 5. The CDR3 has 14 residues. The CDR3 loop reads CASSYTGGRETQYF. The CDR3 DNA reads TGTGCCAGCAGTTATACAGGGGGCAGAGAGACCCAGTACTTC.

The gene calls are TRBV5-1 and TRBJ1-2; TRBD1 matches 8 bases. There are 13 residues in the CDR3. Germline V CDR1 and CDR2: SGHRS, YFSETQ. After removal of 3 bases from V and 6 bases from J, the junction contained 4 bases not matched to a gene. The CDR3 coding sequence is TGCGCCAGCAGCTCGGACAGGGTGAATGGCTACACCTTC. Residues: CASSSDRVNGYTF.

The J gene is TRBJ1-2, the V gene TRBV19, with TRBD1 matching 7 bases. This CDR3 is 13 amino acids long. CDR1 LNHDA and CDR2 SQIVND come from the germline V gene (reference sequence). V was pared by 6 bases and J by 4 bases, with 5 bases of the junction left unmatched. CDR3 sequence: CASSPDRFYGYTF. As DNA, the CDR3 is TGTGCCAGTAGCCCGGACAGGTTCTATGGCTACACCTTC.

This chain connects TRBV29-1 to TRBJ2-7, with D perhaps being TRBD1 or TRBD2 (5 bases each). From germline, CDR1 is SQVTM and CDR2 ANQGSEA. Trimming left V 6 bases short and J 0 bases short, with 9 bases between. The CDR3 totals 12 residues. The CDR3 DNA follows: TGCAGCGTGAGGGACGGCTCCTACGAGCAGTACTTC. Translation gives CSVRDGSYEQYF.

The sample holds a few counts of this clone. The chain carries TRBV29-1 and TRBJ2-6; possibly TRBD1 for D (6 bases). The CDR3 consists of 15 residues. CDR1 is SQVTM and CDR2 is ANQGSEA in the germline V gene. V was trimmed by 6 bases and J by 4 bases, leaving 16 bases between them. The CDR3 DNA is TGCAGCGTGCTATACAGGGTATCAGGGGCCAACGTCCTGACTTTC. Translation: CSVLYRVSGANVLTF. The variable domain in full, completed from reference TRBV29-1 and TRBJ2-6, reads SAVISQKPSRDICQRGTSLTIQCQVDSQVTMMFWYRQQPGQSLTLIATANQGSEATYESGFVIDKFPISRPNLTFSTLTVSNMSPEDSSIYLCSVLYRVSGANVLTFGAGSRLTVL.

The chain uses TRBV7-2 and TRBJ2-1; 11 bases agree with TRBD2. This CDR3 comprises 14 residues. Germline V CDR1 and CDR2: SGHTA, FQGNSA. V dropped 8 bases and J dropped 9; count of bases not matched to a gene: 9. CDR3 nucleotide sequence: TGTGCCAGCTCTACTAGCGGGGGTCTTGGTGAGCAGTTCTTC. Its protein product is CASSTSGGLGEQFF. Full variable domain (remainder filled in from reference TRBV7-2 and TRBJ2-1): GAGVSQSPSNKVTEKGKDVELRCDPISGHTALYWYRQSLGQGLEFLIYFQGNSAPDKSGLPSDRFSAERTGGSVSTLTIQRTQQEDSAVYLCASSTSGGLGEQFFGPGTRLTVL.

The chain recombines TRBV12-3 or TRBV12-4 with TRBJ2-1, with a weak D call TRBD1 (6 bases). V lost 2 bases and J 10 bases, leaving 9 bases between the germline ends. The CDR3 has 12 residues. DNA of the CDR3: TGTGCCAGCAGTTTAAGGGACACAGAGCAGTTCTTC. Its translation: CASSLRDTEQFF.

The chain combines TRBV2 with TRBJ1-5; TRBD1 matches 8 bases. J gave up 8 bases and V 10 bases, and 16 bases lay outside the gene matches. The CDR3 loop spans 15 amino acids. The germline V gene has CDR1 SNHLY and CDR2 FYNNEI. The CDR3 DNA is TGTGCCATCGCCCAGACAGGGGACCGGTATAAGCCCCAGCATTTT. It yields the protein CAIAQTGDRYKPQHF.

The CDR3 bases are TGTGCCAGCAGAGATACAGGGGGCGTTGGCTACACCTTC. This encodes CASRDTGGVGYTF. The chain joins TRBV6-5 to TRBJ1-2; 9 bases map to TRBD1. This CDR3 comprises 13 residues. The junction had 6 bases not matched to a gene; V was cut back by 6 bases and J by 7 bases. From germline, CDR1 is MNHEY and CDR2 SVGAGI.

This chain joins TRBV11-2 and TRBJ2-1; TRBD2 might be the D (6 bases). Germline CDR1 SGHAT, CDR2 FQNNGV. There are 17 residues in the CDR3. The ends were cut back, 6 bases at V and 0 bases at J, with 18 bases in the middle. CDR3 sequence: CASRSIRSGSSYNEQFF. Written as DNA, the CDR3 is TGTGCCAGCAGATCAATCCGATCCGGGAGCTCCTACAATGAGCAGTTCTTC.

The chain carries TRBV18 and TRBJ1-3; 7 nucleotides line up with TRBD1. The CDR3 totals 15 residues. From germline, CDR1 is KGHSH and CDR2 LQKENI. V lost 5 bases and J lost 0; bases outside the gene matches: 4. CDR3 sequence reads: CASSSGTASGNTIYF. CDR3 DNA sequence: TGTGCCAGCTCATCCGGGACAGCCTCTGGAAACACCATATATTTT.

The chain recombines TRBV7-9 with TRBJ2-5, with 7 bases lining up with TRBD1. Trimming removed 5 bases from V and 1 base from J; junction bases left unmatched: 10. This CDR3 contains 16 residues. Germline V gene data show CDR1 as SEHNR and CDR2 as FQNEAQ (reference sequence). The CDR3 loop is CASSPRDRDSQETQYF. For the CDR3, the DNA is TGTGCCAGCAGCCCAAGAGATAGGGACAGCCAAGAGACCCAGTACTTC. The full variable domain, with the rest looked up from reference TRBV7-9 and TRBJ2-5, is DTGVSQNPRHKITKRGQNVTFRCDPISEHNRLYWYRQTLGQGPEFLTYFQNEAQLEKSRLLSDRFSAERPKGSFSTLEIQRTEQGDSAMYLCASSPRDRDSQETQYFGPGTRLLVL.

This rearrangement joins TRBV10-3 to TRBJ1-5, with 7 bases matching TRBD1. This CDR3 is 13 amino acids long. In germline, CDR1 is ENHRY, CDR2 SYGVKD. The V segment lost 7 bases and the J segment 4 bases; nucleotides outside the gene matches: 4. CDR3 sequence: CAITGTANQPQHF. The DNA of the CDR3 is TGTGCCATCACCGGGACAGCTAATCAGCCCCAGCATTTT.

In its sample, this clone is medium-sized (0.01 to 0.1%). This sequence joins TRBV28 and TRBJ1-5; a possible D gene is TRBD1 (6 bases). This CDR3 is 15 amino acids long. Germline V gene lookup returns CDR1 MDHEN and CDR2 SYDVKM. The V gene lost 6 bases and the J gene lost 0 bases, with 12 bases spanning the gap. CDR3 loop: CASRKRGYSNQPQHF. CDR3 in DNA: TGTGCCAGCAGAAAAAGGGGGTATAGCAATCAGCCCCAGCATTTT.

This clone was counted once. The chain couples TRBV6-5 to TRBJ2-3; D remains unclear. Per the germline V gene, CDR1 is MNHEY and CDR2 is SVGAGI. CDR3 length: 11 residues. Trimming took off 7 bases at V and 2 bases at J, with 4 bases between the two ends. CDR3 region: CASTFTDTQYF. CDR3 nucleotides: TGTGCCAGCACTTTCACAGATACGCAGTATTTT.

The J gene is TRBJ2-7, the V gene TRBV19, with a possible D match to TRBD1 (5 bases). Looked up from germline, CDR1 is LNHDA and CDR2 is SQIVND (reference sequence). The CDR3 loop spans 16 amino acids. V lost 4 bases and J lost 5, with 21 bases in between. Here the CDR3 reads CASSTRTPPFGDEQYF. The CDR3 nucleotides are TGTGCCAGTAGTACTCGGACACCTCCTTTTGGGGACGAGCAGTACTTC.

The V call is TRBV27, the J call TRBJ1-6; D is unresolved. The V and J ends lost 5 bases and 14 bases respectively, with 19 bases between them. Germline lookup yields CDR1 MNHEY and CDR2 SMNVEV (reference sequence). This CDR3 is 14 amino acids long. Here the CDR3 reads CASSPIDGRDALHF. CDR3 nucleotide sequence: TGTGCCAGCAGTCCGATAGACGGGCGGGATGCCCTCCACTTT.

V usage is TRBV28 and J usage is TRBJ2-1, with D hard to call. CDR1 is MDHEN and CDR2 is SYDVKM in the germline V gene. This CDR3 is built from 10 residues. The V end lost 4 bases, the J end lost 6 bases, and 1 base lay between the germline ends. The CDR3 reads CASSSNEQFF. The CDR3, as DNA: TGTGCCAGCAGTTCCAATGAGCAGTTCTTC.

The rearrangement links TRBV14 to TRBJ2-1; 15 bases map to TRBD2. CDR1 and CDR2 (germline): SGHDN, FVKESK. Germline trimming cut 3 bases from V and 0 bases from J; bases unmatched to any gene: 9. The CDR3 runs to 20 residues. The CDR3 bases are TGTGCCAGCAGCCAGATTCCGGGACTAGCGGGGGGCAGCTCCTACAATGAGCAGTTCTTC. The encoded protein is CASSQIPGLAGGSSYNEQFF.

This chain joins TRBV7-8 and TRBJ1-2; perhaps TRBD1 as D (5 bases). Between the trimmed V and J ends, which lost 8 bases and 5 bases, there was a span of 24 bases. Germline values: CDR1 SGHVS, CDR2 FQNEAQ. This CDR3 comprises 16 residues. The CDR3 is CASSKTEGQDGYGYTF. CDR3 DNA: TGTGCCAGCTCCAAAACGGAGGGGCAGGATGGGTATGGCTACACCTTC.